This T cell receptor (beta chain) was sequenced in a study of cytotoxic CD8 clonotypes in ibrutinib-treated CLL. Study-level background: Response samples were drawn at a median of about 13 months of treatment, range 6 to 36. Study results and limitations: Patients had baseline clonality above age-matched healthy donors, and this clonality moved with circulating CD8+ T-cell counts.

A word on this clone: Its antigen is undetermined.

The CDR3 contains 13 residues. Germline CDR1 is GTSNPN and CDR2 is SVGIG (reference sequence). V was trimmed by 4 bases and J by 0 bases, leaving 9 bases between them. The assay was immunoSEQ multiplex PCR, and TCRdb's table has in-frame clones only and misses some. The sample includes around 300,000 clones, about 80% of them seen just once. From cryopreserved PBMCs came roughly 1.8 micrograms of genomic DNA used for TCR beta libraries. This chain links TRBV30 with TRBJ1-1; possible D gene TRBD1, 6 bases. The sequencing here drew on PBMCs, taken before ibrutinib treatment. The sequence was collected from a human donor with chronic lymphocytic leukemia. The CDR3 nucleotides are TGTGCCTGGACTACAGGGTTGAACACTGAAGCTTTCTTT. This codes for CAWTTGLNTEAFF.